The 19 T cell receptor beta chains in this list originate from one sample, sequenced in a study of cytomegalovirus exposure and HLA in healthy donors. The method was immunoSEQ multiplex PCR; TCRdb's version includes in-frame clones alone and lacks a portion of them. This sample carries approximately 200,000 clones, around nine tenths of them seen once, and the ten largest clones take 2.9%. Sample: PBMCs. The receptors here all came from a young woman in good health and CMV-seronegative.

The V call is TRBV27, the J call TRBJ2-2, with 13 positions matching TRBD2. This CDR3 is built from 18 residues. V was pared by 6 bases and J by 6 bases, with 13 bases of the junction left unmatched. CDR1 and CDR2 from the germline V gene are MNHEY and SMNVEV (reference sequence). The CDR3 DNA reads as TGTGCCAGCAGGACCCAACTAGCGGGAGGGCTTATTGCCGGGGAGCTGTTTTTT. Translating it yields CASRTQLAGGLIAGELFF.

This clone was seen a handful of times. The V call is TRBV28, the J call TRBJ2-3, with a possible D match to TRBD1 (5 bases). Per germline, CDR1 MDHEN and CDR2 SYDVKM. Trimming took off 2 bases at V and 6 bases at J, with 6 bases between the two ends. The CDR3 has 12 residues. Here the CDR3 DNA reads TGTGCCAGCAGTTTAGGGGCGGATACGCAGTATTTT. Translation gives CASSLGADTQYF.

The rearrangement links TRBV28 to TRBJ1-2, with D possibly matching TRBD1 (5 bases). V lost 4 bases and J lost 0, with 12 bases in between. Germline CDR1 MDHEN, CDR2 SYDVKM. The length of the CDR3 is 15 residues. In DNA, the CDR3 is TGTGCCAGCAGTTGGGGGGGTACCTCTAACTATGGCTACACCTTC. Its translation is CASSWGGTSNYGYTF.

This rearrangement joins TRBV10-3 to TRBJ2-1; D might be TRBD2 (5 bases). This CDR3 comprises 16 residues. From germline, CDR1 is ENHRY and CDR2 SYGVKD. The germline V and J ends were trimmed by 3 bases and 0 bases, with 12 bases remaining between them. CDR3 region: CAISDYPGSSYNEQFF. CDR3 bases: TGTGCCATCAGTGACTATCCGGGAAGCTCCTACAATGAGCAGTTCTTC.

This clone has more than one count but fewer than ten. The gene calls are TRBV11-3 and TRBJ2-1; TRBD2 is a possible D gene (5 bases). The CDR3 sequence is 15 residues long. Germline V lookup: CDR1 SGHNT, CDR2 YENEEA. Between the trimmed V and J ends, which lost 4 bases and 8 bases, there was a span of 18 bases. The CDR3 sequence: CASSSRGNLGDEQFF. The CDR3, as DNA: TGTGCCAGCAGCTCCAGAGGGAATCTTGGCGATGAGCAGTTCTTC.

V gene TRBV29-1 combines with J gene TRBJ1-5; tentatively, D is TRBD1 (5 bases). The germline gives CDR1 SQVTM, CDR2 ANQGSEA. The CDR3 spans 12 residues. The ends were cut back, 5 bases at V and 4 bases at J, with 9 bases in the middle. CDR3 region: CSVRSGNQPQHF. The CDR3 DNA sequence: TGCAGCGTTCGGTCAGGGAATCAGCCCCAGCATTTT.

In DNA, the CDR3 is TGTGCCAGCTCACTAGAACTAGGAGGCGAGCAGTACTTC. Its protein product is CASSLELGGEQYF. The J gene is TRBJ2-7, the V gene TRBV18; D is possibly TRBD2 (5 bases). Germline CDR1 and CDR2: KGHSH and LQKENI. This CDR3 spans 13 amino acids. V gave up 4 bases and J gave up 6 bases, with 13 bases separating them.

The rearrangement links TRBV7-9 to TRBJ1-1, with a tentative D call TRBD1 (6 bases). The CDR3 runs 14 residues. CDR1 SEHNR and CDR2 FQNEAQ come from the germline V gene (reference sequence). Trimming stripped 5 bases from V and 8 bases from J, with 18 bases between. The CDR3 sequence: CASSQFFGGSEAFF. The CDR3 region has the DNA TGTGCCAGCAGCCAGTTCTTTGGGGGCAGCGAAGCTTTCTTT.

A note on this clone: The same CDR3 arises from other DNA sequences in this sample as well. The V and J genes are TRBV6-5 and TRBJ2-7; D is ambiguous. There are 11 residues in the CDR3. Germline V gene lookup returns CDR1 MNHEY and CDR2 SVGAGI. Trimming left V 6 bases short and J 3 bases short, with 6 bases between. The chain's CDR3 is CASRRDYEQYF. The CDR3 DNA reads as TGTGCCAGCAGGCGTGACTACGAGCAGTACTTC.

V and J are TRBV5-6 and TRBJ1-1; 7 positions agree with TRBD1. Losses at the gene ends were 2 bases for V and 12 bases for J; bases not matched to a gene: 13. The germline V gene encodes CDR1 SGHDT and CDR2 YYEEEE. The CDR3 runs to 14 residues. The CDR3 nucleotides are TGTGCCAGCAGCTTAGGGCCCCACCAGGGGGTGACTTTCTTT. Translated: CASSLGPHQGVTFF. Full variable domain (outside the CDR3, taken from reference TRBV5-6 and TRBJ1-1): DAGVTQSPTHLIKTRGQQVTLRCSPKSGHDTVSWYQQALGQGPQFIFQYYEEEERQRGNFPDRFSGHQFPNYSSELNVNALLLGDSALYLCASSLGPHQGVTFFGQGTRLTVV.

The chain joins TRBV7-9 to TRBJ2-2, with 7 bases identical to TRBD2. The junction had 6 bases not matched to a gene; V was cut back by 1 base and J by 1 base. Germline values: CDR1 SEHNR, CDR2 FQNEAQ (reference sequence). The CDR3 is made up of 17 amino acids. CDR3 nucleotides: TGTGCCAGCAGCTTAGGGGCCCGCGGGGGGAACACCGGGGAGCTGTTTTTT. Protein product: CASSLGARGGNTGELFF.

This clone was observed a few times. The chain recombines TRBV15 with TRBJ1-5; D possibly corresponds to TRBD1 (5 bases). The CDR3 covers 14 residues. The germline CDR1 and CDR2 sequences are LNHNV and YYDKDF (reference sequence). V shed 4 bases and J shed 4 bases, with 11 bases lying between them. The CDR3, as DNA: TGTGCCACCAGCACCCGGGACTTTAATCAGCCCCAGCATTTT. The encoded protein is CATSTRDFNQPQHF.

This rearrangement joins TRBV28 to TRBJ2-1; 8 bases fit TRBD2. CDR1 is MDHEN and CDR2 is SYDVKM in the germline V gene. V shed 2 bases and J 4 bases; nucleotides not matched to a gene: 4. The CDR3 sequence is 15 residues long. The CDR3 loop reads CASSLTSGAYNEQFF. As DNA, the CDR3 is TGTGCCAGCAGTTTAACTAGCGGAGCGTACAATGAGCAGTTCTTC.

The V gene is TRBV29-1, the J gene TRBJ1-1; 9 bases match TRBD1. V lost 4 bases and J lost 11; bases outside the gene matches: 8. There are 12 residues in the CDR3. Looked up from germline, CDR1 is SQVTM and CDR2 is ANQGSEA. The CDR3 DNA follows: TGCAGCGTTGTAGTACAGGGGGCGAATGCTTTCTTT. Its translation: CSVVVQGANAFF.

This CDR3 reads CASSFGSVSPNEQYF. The CDR3 nucleotides are TGTGCCAGCAGTTTCGGCAGCGTCTCACCCAACGAGCAGTACTTC. The chain has TRBV27 and TRBJ2-7; D is unclear. Trimming removed 3 bases at V and 5 bases at J, with 17 bases between. Per the germline V gene, CDR1 is MNHEY and CDR2 is SMNVEV (reference sequence). This CDR3 spans 15 amino acids.

This chain uses TRBV6-5 with TRBJ2-7; the D gene is possibly TRBD1 (6 bases). V was shortened by 3 bases and J by 3 bases, with 12 bases between the two germline ends. CDR1 is MNHEY, CDR2 SVGAGI, per germline. This CDR3 has 14 amino acids. CDR3 amino acids: CASSYGQLNYEQYF. In nucleotides, the CDR3 is TGTGCCAGCAGTTATGGACAGTTAAACTACGAGCAGTACTTC.

In this sample, this clone turned up once. The chain combines TRBV5-4 with TRBJ2-7, with D perhaps TRBD1 (6 bases). The CDR3 is 15 residues long. Germline-derived CDR1 and CDR2 are SGHNT and YYREEE (reference sequence). The ends were cut back, 4 bases at V and 0 bases at J, with 14 bases in the middle. In DNA form, the CDR3 reads TGTGCCAGCAGCCCCGGGACAACCGACTCCTACGAGCAGTACTTC. Amino acids: CASSPGTTDSYEQYF. The entire variable domain, with the rest obtained from reference TRBV5-4 and TRBJ2-7, is as follows: ETGVTQSPTHLIKTRGQQVTLRCSSQSGHNTVSWYQQALGQGPQFIFQYYREEENGRGNFPPRFSGLQFPNYSSELNVNALELDDSALYLCASSPGTTDSYEQYFGPGTRLTVT.

The CDR3 sequence: CAISGGGLAGEIRTDTQYF. The CDR3 coding sequence is TGTGCCATCAGCGGAGGGGGGCTAGCGGGAGAGATCCGCACAGATACGCAGTATTTT. This chain joins TRBV10-3 and TRBJ2-3; TRBD2 matches 10 bases. This CDR3 has 19 residues. Germline V gives CDR1 ENHRY, CDR2 SYGVKD. V trimming: 6 bases; J trimming: 1 base; junction bases outside the gene matches: 16.

The genes are TRBV4-2 and TRBJ2-7, with a tentative D call TRBD2 (6 bases). The CDR3 length is 16 residues. Germline assignment: CDR1 LGHNA and CDR2 YNFKEQ. Trimming removed 0 bases at V and 0 bases at J, with 12 bases between. The CDR3 loop reads CASSQENSGDSYEQYF. DNA for the CDR3: TGTGCCAGCAGCCAAGAAAACTCGGGAGACTCCTACGAGCAGTACTTC.